The 23 T cell receptor gamma chains below come from one sample, sequenced in a study of gamma-delta T cells after stem cell transplantation. TCRdb fed the RT-PCR reads to CATT. Here the sample spans around 3,500 gamma-chain clones, around 5% being singletons. Source material: gamma-delta T cells. Every receptor here comes from a human donor. It is not recorded whose cells these are; they may come from a transplant donor.

A note on this clone: A single base separates this from a much larger clone, so it may be a read error. The same CDR3 also results from other DNA sequences found in this sample. This chain joins TRGV9 and TRGJP. Germline assignment: CDR1 GITISATS and CDR2 ISYDGTV (reference sequence). The CDR3 is 19 amino acids. As DNA, the CDR3 is TGTGCCTTGTGGGAGGTGCCCCGCCGGCAAGAGCTGGGCAAAAAAATCAAGGTATTT. This sequence encodes CALWEVPRRQELGKKIKVF.

In its sample, this clone is medium-sized. The same CDR3 is also encoded by other DNA sequences in this sample. V gene TRGV9 combines with J gene TRGJ1 or TRGJ2. Germline V gene sequence: CDR1 GITISATS, CDR2 ISYDGTV (reference sequence). After removal of 2 bases from V and 0 bases from J, the junction contained 4 bases not matched to a gene. The CDR3 runs to 14 residues. The CDR3 reads CALWEATNYYKKLF. In DNA form, the CDR3 reads TGTGCCTTGTGGGAGGCTACGAATTATTATAAGAAACTCTTT.

This clone was counted a few times. A far more abundant clone sits one base away, making this likely a read error. Distinct nucleotide sequences in the sample also encode this CDR3. The rearrangement joins TRGV4 to TRGJ1 or TRGJ2. Per germline, CDR1 EGSTGY and CDR2 YDSYTSSV. V was clipped by 4 bases and J by 9 bases; unmatched bases: 6. The CDR3 has 11 residues. Here the CDR3 DNA reads TGTGCCACCTGGGACGCCTTTAAGAAACTCTTT. Translated, it gives CATWDAFKKLF.

The CDR3 coding sequence is TGTGCCTTGTGGGAGGGCGTCCAAGAGTTGGGCAAAAAAATCAAGGTATTT. It translates to CALWEGVQELGKKIKVF. V gene TRGV9 combines with J gene TRGJP. The CDR3 is made up of 17 amino acids. From germline, CDR1 is GITISATS and CDR2 ISYDGTV (reference sequence). V shed 2 bases and J 4 bases; nucleotides not matched to a gene: 5.

In its sample, this clone was seen a few times. Other DNA sequences in the same sample also yield this CDR3. The chain combines TRGV9 with TRGJP. V dropped 2 bases and J dropped 9; count of bases not matched to a gene: 7. This CDR3 comprises 16 residues. From germline, CDR1 is GITISATS and CDR2 ISYDGTV (reference sequence). CDR3 sequence reads: CALWEAQGLGKKIKVF. The CDR3 DNA is TGTGCCTTGTGGGAGGCGCAGGGGTTGGGCAAAAAAATCAAGGTATTT.

The chain is built from TRGV9 and TRGJP. The junction had 9 bases not matched to a gene; V was cut back by 0 bases and J by 7 bases. The CDR3 runs 18 residues. CDR1 GITISATS and CDR2 ISYDGTV come from the germline V gene (reference sequence). The CDR3 is CALWEVAQGELGKKIKVF. As DNA, the CDR3 is TGTGCCTTGTGGGAGGTGGCCCAAGGGGAGTTGGGCAAAAAAATCAAGGTATTT.

This clone was counted a few times. Other DNA sequences in the same sample also yield this CDR3. The gene calls are TRGV9 and TRGJP. The CDR3 contains 17 residues. V was pared by 1 base and J by 4 bases, with 4 bases of the junction left unmatched. Per germline, CDR1 GITISATS and CDR2 ISYDGTV (reference sequence). In nucleotides, the CDR3 is TGTGCCTTGTGGGAGGTCACTCAAGAGTTGGGCAAAAAAATCAAGGTATTT. This sequence encodes CALWEVTQELGKKIKVF.

This clone has a handful of counts. A far more abundant clone sits one base away, making this likely a read error. The V call is TRGV9, the J call TRGJP. This CDR3 has 16 residues. Germline V gene sequence: CDR1 GITISATS, CDR2 ISYDGTV (reference sequence). The V segment lost 2 bases and the J segment 6 bases; nucleotides outside the gene matches: 4. The DNA of the CDR3 is TGTGCCTTGTGGGAGGCGTCAGAGTTGGGCAAAAAAATCAAGGTATTT. It is translated as CALWEASELGKKIKVF.

This clone has only a few counts. This is likely an artifact of a read error, given a far larger clone one base away. Other nucleotide sequences from this sample produce the same CDR3. The chain links TRGV9 to TRGJP. Germline V gene sequence: CDR1 GITISATS, CDR2 ISYDGTV (reference sequence). CDR3 length: 15 amino acids. CDR3 nucleotides: TGCGCCTTGTGGTCGAGGGGGTTGGGCAAAAAAATCAAGGTATTT. Its translation is CALWSRGLGKKIKVF.

Notes on this clone: One junction end disagrees with the germline gene, perhaps due to a read error. The chain joins TRGV9 to TRGJ1 or TRGJ2. Germline V gene lookup returns CDR1 GITISATS and CDR2 ISYDGTV (reference sequence). The CDR3 totals 11 residues. CDR3 loop: CALWEGREHLF. CDR3 bases: TGCGCCTTGTGGGAGGGCCGGGAACATCTCTTT.

The rearrangement links TRGV8 to TRGJ1 or TRGJ2. Germline assignment: CDR1 VENAVY and CDR2 YDSYNSRV. The J segment lost 2 bases and the V segment lost 6 bases, leaving 10 bases of the junction unmatched. This CDR3 comprises 14 residues. The CDR3 here is CATWLKNHYYKKLF. The CDR3 coding sequence is TGTGCCACCTGGCTAAAGAACCATTATTATAAGAAACTCTTT.

In its sample, this clone ranks as medium-sized. The chain recombines TRGV9 with TRGJ1 or TRGJ2. The CDR3 has 14 residues. The J segment lost 9 bases and the V segment lost 0 bases, leaving 11 bases of the junction unmatched. The germline CDR1 and CDR2 sequences are GITISATS and ISYDGTV (reference sequence). The chain's CDR3 is CALWEVHEGPKKLF. The CDR3 nucleotides read TGTGCCTTGTGGGAGGTGCATGAAGGGCCTAAGAAACTCTTT.

Concerning this clone itself: This likely came from a read error, as a far larger clone is one base away. The chain is built from TRGV4 and TRGJ1 or TRGJ2. V trimming: 1 base; J trimming: 1 base; junction bases outside the gene matches: 25. The germline V gene encodes CDR1 EGSTGY and CDR2 YDSYTSSV. The CDR3 extends over 21 amino acids. The CDR3 reads CATWDGPVRAGVGKNYYKKLF. The CDR3 region has the DNA TGTGCCACCTGGGATGGACCTGTACGGGCAGGGGTTGGAAAAAATTATTATAAGAAACTCTTT.

In its sample, this clone was seen a few times. The chain has TRGV9 and TRGJ1 or TRGJ2. The CDR3 consists of 15 residues. The V and J ends lost 3 bases and 8 bases, in that order; junction bases with no gene match: 16. Germline CDR1 is GITISATS and CDR2 is ISYDGTV (reference sequence). In DNA, the CDR3 is TGTGCCTTGTGGGAGAGCGGGGATTCGCGGGATAAGAAACTCTTT. Encoded protein: CALWESGDSRDKKLF.

This clone was seen more than once but under ten times. This chain links TRGV9 with TRGJP. V lost 3 bases and J lost 7; bases outside the gene matches: 12. This CDR3 is built from 18 residues. Germline V lookup: CDR1 GITISATS, CDR2 ISYDGTV (reference sequence). CDR3 sequence reads: CALWEKTAPELGKKIKVF. The CDR3 nucleotides read TGTGCCTTGTGGGAGAAGACCGCGCCGGAGTTGGGCAAAAAAATCAAGGTATTT.

This clone is termed large (0.1 to 1%). The rearrangement uses TRGV2 and TRGJ1 or TRGJ2. Germline loops: CDR1 EGSNGY, CDR2 YDSYNSKV. The CDR3 extends over 12 amino acids. Trimming took 0 bases from V and 9 from J; bases not matched to a gene: 5. The CDR3 sequence is CATWDGQGKKLF. The CDR3 DNA reads TGTGCCACCTGGGACGGGCAGGGTAAGAAACTCTTT.

Points on this clone: TCRdb records a much larger clone's protein for this DNA, with a difference at residue 11 that likely arises from a read error; the protein given is the translation of the DNA. This chain uses TRGV3 with TRGJ1 or TRGJ2. The CDR3 extends over 13 amino acids. Germline CDR1 and CDR2: VTNTFY and YDVSTARD (reference sequence). This chain's CDR3 is CATWDSLYYKELF. The CDR3 coding sequence is TGTGCCACCTGGGACAGCCTCTATTATAAGGAACTCTTT.

This clone was observed a few times. Other DNA sequences from this sample encode an identical CDR3 as well. The chain recombines TRGV2 with TRGJP2. This CDR3 comprises 14 residues. The ends lost 4 bases at V and 7 bases at J; junction bases unmatched: 9. Germline loops: CDR1 EGSNGY, CDR2 YDSYNSKV. As DNA, the CDR3 is TGTGCCACCTGGGATGCCAATCTTGATTGGATCAAGACGTTT. Protein product: CATWDANLDWIKTF.

Worth noting for this clone: An end of the junction differs from the germline gene, which may be a read error. This chain uses TRGV9 with TRGJ1 or TRGJ2. Germline V gives CDR1 GITISATS, CDR2 ISYDGTV (reference sequence). The CDR3 sequence is 13 residues long. DNA of the CDR3: TGTGCCTTGTGGGAGATACTTTATTATGAGAAACTCTTT. Its protein product is CALWEILYYEKLF.

This clone is medium-sized in the sample. The chain carries TRGV2 and TRGJ1 or TRGJ2. The CDR3 totals 14 residues. After removal of 0 bases from V and 2 bases from J, the junction contained 4 bases not matched to a gene. Germline CDR1 is EGSNGY and CDR2 is YDSYNSKV. The CDR3 bases are TGTGCCACCTGGGACGGGCGGGATTATTATAAGAAACTCTTT. Its translation: CATWDGRDYYKKLF.

This clone is categorized as medium-sized. V is TRGV2 and J is TRGJP2. The V and J ends lost 0 bases and 3 bases, in that order; junction bases with no gene match: 4. CDR1 and CDR2 from the germline V gene are EGSNGY and YDSYNSKV. The CDR3 contains 15 residues. The CDR3 sequence is CATWDGSGSDWIKTF. In DNA form, the CDR3 reads TGTGCCACCTGGGACGGGAGCGGTAGTGATTGGATCAAGACGTTT.

This chain uses TRGV2 with TRGJ1 or TRGJ2. This CDR3 has 11 amino acids. Germline V lookup: CDR1 EGSNGY, CDR2 YDSYNSKV. V was pared by 0 bases and J by 12 bases, with 5 bases of the junction left unmatched. The CDR3 DNA reads as TGTGCCACCTGGGACGGGCCGCGGAAACTCTTT. Translating it yields CATWDGPRKLF.

A note on this clone: At one boundary the junction diverges from the germline segment, which might be a read error. The rearrangement uses TRGV3 and TRGJP1. The germline V gene encodes CDR1 VTNTFY and CDR2 YDVSTARD (reference sequence). The CDR3 totals 14 residues. CDR3 sequence (DNA): TGTGCCACCTGGGACAGTACCACTGGTTGGTACAAGATATTT. Translation: CATWDSTTGWYKIF.